The 2 T cell receptor beta chains listed next were all sequenced from one sample in a study of shared clonotypes between healthy human individuals. The method was immunoSEQ multiplex PCR; TCRdb's version includes in-frame clones alone and lacks a portion of them. The sample has more than 2,000,000 clones, 85% to 95% seen once; the top ten hold under 0.15%. Sequenced material: naive CD4+ T cells sorted from blood. Subset denoted: CD45RA+ positively selected. All receptors derive from a man aged 18 to 29 in good health.

This chain connects TRBV29-1 to TRBJ2-7, with D hard to call. Germline V gene data show CDR1 as SQVTM and CDR2 as ANQGSEA. Trimming stripped 7 bases from V and 5 bases from J, with 15 bases between. The CDR3 consists of 12 residues. The CDR3 loop is CSAHDPGDEQYF. CDR3 DNA: TGCAGCGCCCACGATCCGGGCGACGAGCAGTACTTC.

This clone was counted once. The chain uses TRBV19 and TRBJ1-6; 8 bases line up with TRBD1. Per germline, CDR1 LNHDA and CDR2 SQIVND (reference sequence). Unmatched junction bases numbered 7, after V lost 8 bases and J lost 7 bases. CDR3 length equals 14 residues. The CDR3 DNA reads as TGTGCCAGTGGTCAGGGGGCGAGGAATTCACCCCTCCACTTT. It is translated as CASGQGARNSPLHF.